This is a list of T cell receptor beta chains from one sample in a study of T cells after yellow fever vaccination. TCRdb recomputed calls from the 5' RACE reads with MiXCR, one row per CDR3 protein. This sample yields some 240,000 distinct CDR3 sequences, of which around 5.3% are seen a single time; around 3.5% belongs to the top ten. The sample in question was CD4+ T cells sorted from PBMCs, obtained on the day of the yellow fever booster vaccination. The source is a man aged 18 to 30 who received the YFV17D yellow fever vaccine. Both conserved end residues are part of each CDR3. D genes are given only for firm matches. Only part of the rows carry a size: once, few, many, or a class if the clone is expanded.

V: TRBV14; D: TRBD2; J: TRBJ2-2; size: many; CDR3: CASSQDQLAGGSPRGLFF; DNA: TGTGCCAGCAGCCAAGATCAGCTAGCGGGGGGCTCTCCGCGGGGGCTGTTTTTT
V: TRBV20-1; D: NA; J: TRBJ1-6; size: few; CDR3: CSARPRTVNNSPLHF; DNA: TGCAGTGCTAGACCGAGGACGGTTAATAATTCACCCCTCCACTTT
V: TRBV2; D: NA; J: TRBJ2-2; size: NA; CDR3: CASSELSRRGRELFF; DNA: TGTGCCAGCAGTGAACTGAGTCGGAGGGGTAGGGAGCTGTTTTTT
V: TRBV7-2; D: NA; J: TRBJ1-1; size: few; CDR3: CASSSGHGAFF; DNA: TGTGCCAGCAGCTCGGGACACGGAGCTTTCTTT
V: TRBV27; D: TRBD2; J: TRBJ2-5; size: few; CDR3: CASSYTGGTQETQYF; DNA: TGTGCCAGCAGTTATACGGGGGGAACCCAAGAGACCCAGTACTTC
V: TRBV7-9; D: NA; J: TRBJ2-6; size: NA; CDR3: CASSPLGGANVLTF; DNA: TGTGCCAGCAGCCCGCTTGGGGGGGCCAACGTCCTGACTTTC
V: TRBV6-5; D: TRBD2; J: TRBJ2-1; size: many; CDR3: CASSYSKSGGVHEQFF; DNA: TGTGCCAGCAGTTACTCGAAGAGCGGGGGGGTTCATGAGCAGTTCTTC
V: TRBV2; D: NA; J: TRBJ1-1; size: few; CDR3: CASKTGEAFF; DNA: TGTGCCAGCAAAACAGGCGAAGCTTTCTTT
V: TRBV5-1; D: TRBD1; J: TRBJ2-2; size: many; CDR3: CASSLARDSPSGELFF; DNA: TGCGCCAGCAGCTTGGCCCGGGACAGCCCTTCCGGGGAGCTGTTTTTT
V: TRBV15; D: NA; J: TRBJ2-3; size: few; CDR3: CATSRSRLGGGSTTDTQYF; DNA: TGTGCCACCAGCAGGTCGAGGCTTGGCGGGGGCTCCACGACAGATACGCAGTATTTT
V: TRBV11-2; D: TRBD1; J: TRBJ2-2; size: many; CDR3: CASSPDRGRAGELFF; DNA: TGTGCCAGCAGCCCAGACAGGGGGCGGGCCGGGGAGCTGTTTTTT
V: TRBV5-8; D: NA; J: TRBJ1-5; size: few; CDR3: CASSRNSNQPQHF; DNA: TGTGCCAGCAGCCGGAATAGCAATCAGCCCCAGCATTTT
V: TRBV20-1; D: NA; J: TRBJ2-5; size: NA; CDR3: CSANFREETQYF; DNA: TGCAGTGCTAATTTCAGGGAGGAGACCCAGTACTTC
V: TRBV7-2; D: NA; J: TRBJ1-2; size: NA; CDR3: CASSFQTHSASNYGYTF; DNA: TGTGCCAGCAGCTTCCAGACCCACAGCGCTTCTAACTATGGCTACACCTTC
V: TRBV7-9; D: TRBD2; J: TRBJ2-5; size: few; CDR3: CASSRGLAGERETQYF; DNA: TGTGCCAGCAGCCGGGGACTAGCGGGGGAGCGAGAGACCCAGTACTTC
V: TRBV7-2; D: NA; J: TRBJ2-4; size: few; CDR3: CASSLREPGAKNIQYF; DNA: TGTGCCAGCAGCTTGAGGGAGCCGGGGGCCAAAAACATTCAGTACTTC
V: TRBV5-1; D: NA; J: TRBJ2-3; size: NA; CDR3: CASSFGSVADTQYF; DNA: TGCGCCAGCAGCTTCGGGAGTGTTGCAGATACGCAGTATTTT
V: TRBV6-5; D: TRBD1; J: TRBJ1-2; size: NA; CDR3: CASSTRGYYGYTF; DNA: TGTGCCAGCAGTACCAGGGGGTACTATGGCTACACCTTC
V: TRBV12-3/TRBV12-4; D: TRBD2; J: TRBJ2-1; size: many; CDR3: CASSLGLAGGLSYNEQFF; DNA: TGTGCCAGCAGTTTAGGGCTAGCGGGGGGGTTGTCCTACAATGAGCAGTTCTTC
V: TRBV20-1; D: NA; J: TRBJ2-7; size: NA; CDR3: CSAIGTETYEQYF; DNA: TGCAGTGCTATAGGGACGGAAACCTACGAGCAGTACTTC
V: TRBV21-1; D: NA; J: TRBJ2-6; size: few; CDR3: CASSTRQGGLSGANVLTF; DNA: TGTGCCAGCAGCACTAGACAGGGTGGACTCTCTGGGGCCAACGTCCTGACTTTC
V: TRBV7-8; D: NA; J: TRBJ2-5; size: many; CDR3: CASSPGRLLQETQYF; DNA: TGTGCCAGCAGCCCGGGGAGGCTCCTCCAAGAGACCCAGTACTTC
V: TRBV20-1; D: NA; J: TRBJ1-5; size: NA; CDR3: CSARAGNSNQPQHF; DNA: TGCAGTGCTAGAGCGGGTAACAGCAATCAGCCCCAGCATTTT
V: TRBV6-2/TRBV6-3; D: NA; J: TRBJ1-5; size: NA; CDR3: CASGRTGQPQHF; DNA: TGTGCCAGCGGAAGGACGGGTCAGCCCCAGCATTTT
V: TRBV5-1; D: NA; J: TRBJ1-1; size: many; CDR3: CASRRYGATEAFF; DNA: TGCGCCAGCAGACGCTATGGGGCCACTGAAGCTTTCTTT
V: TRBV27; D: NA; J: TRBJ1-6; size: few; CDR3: CASSLEGLDSPLHF; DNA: TGTGCCAGCAGTTTAGAGGGTCTGGATTCACCCCTCCACTTT
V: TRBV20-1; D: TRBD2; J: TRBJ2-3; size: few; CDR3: CSARSGTSGEGDTQYF; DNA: TGCAGTGCTAGATCTGGGACTAGCGGGGAAGGAGATACGCAGTATTTT
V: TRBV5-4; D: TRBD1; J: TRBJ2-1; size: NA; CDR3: CASSTRDRAGNEQFF; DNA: TGTGCCAGCAGCACCCGGGACAGGGCAGGCAATGAGCAGTTCTTC
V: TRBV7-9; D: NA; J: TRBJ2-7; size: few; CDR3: CASSLEGQPSSTYF; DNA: TGTGCCAGCAGCTTGGAGGGACAGCCCTCTTCGACGTACTTC
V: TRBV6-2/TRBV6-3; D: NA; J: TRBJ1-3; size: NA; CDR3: CASGRWSSGNTIYF; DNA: TGTGCCAGCGGTAGATGGAGCTCTGGAAACACCATATATTTT
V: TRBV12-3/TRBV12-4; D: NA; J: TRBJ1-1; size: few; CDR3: CASSSSRVAEAFF; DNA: TGTGCCAGCAGTTCGTCCCGGGTAGCTGAAGCTTTCTTT
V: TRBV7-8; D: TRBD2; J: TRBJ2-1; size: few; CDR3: CASSQPPTSGSYNEQFF; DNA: TGTGCCAGCAGCCAACCTCCGACTAGCGGGAGCTACAATGAGCAGTTCTTC
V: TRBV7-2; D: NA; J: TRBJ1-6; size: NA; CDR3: CASSPDWTAYNSPLHF; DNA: TGTGCCAGCAGCCCGGATTGGACAGCATATAATTCACCCCTCCACTTT
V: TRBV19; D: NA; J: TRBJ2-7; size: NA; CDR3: CASNPLGGEEQYF; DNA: TGTGCCAGTAACCCATTGGGGGGCGAAGAGCAGTACTTC
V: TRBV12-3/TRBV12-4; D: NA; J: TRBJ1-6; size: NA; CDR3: CASSSSFRGSPLHF; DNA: TGTGCCAGCAGTTCGAGTTTTCGGGGCTCACCCCTCCACTTT
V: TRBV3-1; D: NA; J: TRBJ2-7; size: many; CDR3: CASSQVRKGEQYF; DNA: TGTGCCAGCAGCCAAGTAAGGAAGGGAGAGCAGTACTTC
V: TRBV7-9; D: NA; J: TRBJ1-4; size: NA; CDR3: CASSFDGGGGNEKLFF; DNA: TGTGCCAGCAGCTTTGACGGGGGAGGAGGGAATGAAAAACTGTTTTTT
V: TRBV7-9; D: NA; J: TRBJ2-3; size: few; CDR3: CASSLGHSSTDTQYF; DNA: TGTGCCAGCAGCTTGGGACATTCTAGCACAGATACGCAGTATTTT
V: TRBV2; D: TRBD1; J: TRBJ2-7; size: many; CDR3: CASSPQGRSYGEQYF; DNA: TGTGCCAGCAGTCCACAGGGGAGATCCTACGGGGAGCAGTACTTC
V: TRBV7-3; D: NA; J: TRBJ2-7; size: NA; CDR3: CASSPQPPSYEQYF; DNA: TGTGCCAGCAGCCCCCAGCCTCCCTCCTACGAGCAGTACTTC
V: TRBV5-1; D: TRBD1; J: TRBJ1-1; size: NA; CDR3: CASARTGRGTEAFF; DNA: TGCGCCAGCGCCCGGACAGGGCGAGGAACTGAAGCTTTCTTT
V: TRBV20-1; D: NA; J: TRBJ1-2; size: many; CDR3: CSAFLAGGRYGYTF; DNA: TGCAGTGCTTTCCTGGCGGGGGGCAGGTATGGCTACACCTTC
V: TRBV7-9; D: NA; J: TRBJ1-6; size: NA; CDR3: CASSLGSTDNSPLHF; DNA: TGTGCCAGCAGCTTAGGGAGTACAGATAATTCACCCCTCCACTTT